In this sample, the clone carrying this T cell receptor beta chain turned up many times. These data belong to a study of blood T cells in healthy people across ages. V trimming: 4 bases; J trimming: 0 bases; junction bases outside the gene matches: 12. The germline gives CDR1 SGHRS, CDR2 YFSETQ. The CDR3 is 17 residues long. Then a second PCR, running roughly 7 to 11 cycles, was carried out with a sample-barcoded 5' primer and a J-beta primer mix. TCRdb used MiXCR to reprocess the 5' RACE reads, holding one entry per CDR3 protein. This sample has under 2 million distinct CDR3 sequences; about 35% occur once, and the top ten carry roughly 12%.

The gene calls are TRBV5-1 and TRBJ2-7; TRBD1 agrees at 8 bases. Sequencing used blood. The sequence came from a woman aged 25-40 years in good health. CDR3: CASSPGTGGTSSYEQYF. Written as DNA, the CDR3 is TGCGCCAGCAGCCCAGGGACAGGCGGAACCAGCTCCTACGAGCAGTACTTC.